The 10 T cell receptor beta chains below all came from one sample that was sequenced in a study of tumor and adjacent non-tumor tissue in lung cancer. A modified ARM-PCR protocol with three rounds of nested PCR amplified TCRbeta. Each CDR3 protein gets one entry after TCRdb re-called the multiplex PCR reads with MiXCR. The table has around 71,000 distinct CDR3 sequences, roughly 72% seen once. This sample's RNA came from whole unsorted tissue. Input material: lung tumor tissue. The receptors originated from a woman between 40 and 50 years old with non-small cell lung cancer.

With regard to this clonotype: One end of the junction varies from germline; a read error may be responsible. This chain connects TRBV29-1 to TRBJ2-5; D might be TRBD2 (5 bases). The CDR3 runs to 12 residues. Germline assignment: CDR1 SQVTM and CDR2 ANQGSEA. CDR3 in amino acids: CSVGVAQENQYF. The DNA for the CDR3 is TGCAGCGTGGGAGTAGCCCAAGAGAACCAGTACTTC.

V and J are TRBV6-6 and TRBJ1-1, with a tentative D call TRBD1 (5 bases). Trimming shortened V by 8 bases and J by 14 bases, and 21 bases separated the two germline ends. Germline assignment: CDR1 MNHNY and CDR2 SVGAGI (reference sequence). The CDR3 is made up of 12 amino acids. The CDR3, as DNA: TGTGCCAGCCGTGGGGGAGATGCTGAAACCTTCTTT. Amino acid sequence: CASRGGDAETFF.

The gene calls are TRBV18 and TRBJ1-5; no definite D call. V shed 2 bases and J shed 3 bases, with 17 bases lying between them. The CDR3 is 17 residues long. Germline V gene sequence: CDR1 KGHSH, CDR2 LQKENI. The CDR3 coding sequence is TGTGCCAGCTCACCAAGATCGGGTTCGGGGATCAATCAGCCCCAGCATTTT. It encodes CASSPRSGSGINQPQHF.

This clonotype was detected once. V usage is TRBV11-2 and J usage is TRBJ2-2, with 8 bases fitting TRBD1. J was trimmed by 14 bases and V by 5 bases; bases with no gene match: 16. CDR1 and CDR2 (germline): SGHAT, FQNNGV. The CDR3 loop spans 15 amino acids. CDR3 DNA sequence: TGTGCCAGCAGCACAAATTCAGGGGGCTTGGGGAAACTGTTTTTT. Protein sequence: CASSTNSGGLGKLFF.

With regard to this clonotype: This sequence may be a read error, since a much larger clone differs from it by one base. The chain's CDR3 is CASSQGYTGEPFF. For the CDR3, the DNA is TGTGCCAGCAGCCAGGGGTACACCGGGGAGCCGTTTTTT. The chain has TRBV7-9 and TRBJ2-2; possibly TRBD1 for D (6 bases). The CDR3 extends over 13 amino acids. From germline, CDR1 is SEHNR and CDR2 FQNEAQ (reference sequence).

This clonotype was seen once. This CDR3 fails to terminate in the conserved phenylalanine or tryptophan, so it likely reflects a read error. The rearrangement links TRBV10-3 to TRBJ2-7, with D perhaps matching TRBD1 or TRBD2 (5 bases each). The CDR3 totals 14 residues. V shed 3 bases and J shed 3 bases, with 12 bases lying between them. Germline V gene sequence: CDR1 ENHRY, CDR2 SYGVKD. CDR3 bases: TGTGCCATCAGTGACCAGGGAGACATCTACGAGCAGTACCTC. Its protein product is CAISDQGDIYEQYL.

To note about this clonotype: A junction boundary mismatches the germline segment, possibly from a read error. The V gene is TRBV5-1, the J gene TRBJ2-2; the D gene could be TRBD1 or TRBD2 (5 bases each). Germline CDR1 is SGHRS and CDR2 is YFSETQ. The CDR3 runs 14 residues. CDR3 DNA: TGCGCCAGCAGTATGTGGGGGAACACCGGGGAGCTGTTGTTT. Translated: CASSMWGNTGELLF.

For this clonotype: A read error may produce the germline difference seen at one junction end. The CDR3 region has the DNA TGTACCAGCAGCTTAGATCAGGGAGCCCCGACAGACACGCAGTATTTT. Its protein product is CTSSLDQGAPTDTQYF. The rearrangement links TRBV11-2 to TRBJ2-3, with D perhaps TRBD1 or TRBD2 (5 bases each). The CDR3 has 16 residues. Germline assignment: CDR1 SGHAT and CDR2 FQNNGV.

On this clonotype: Germline is not matched at one junction end, which may reflect a read error. The gene calls are TRBV11-1 and TRBJ1-4; no clear D. Germline CDR1 reads SGHAT; CDR2 reads FQDESV (reference sequence). The CDR3 loop spans 16 amino acids. CDR3 coding DNA: TGTGCCAGCAGCTTAGACTATGAGGCAGGAACCGAAAAACTGCTTTTT. Translating it yields CASSLDYEAGTEKLLF.

A remark on this clonotype: The junction departs from germline at one end; a sequencing error may be responsible. The rearrangement joins TRBV6-5 to TRBJ2-1; D ambiguous. The CDR3 is made up of 12 amino acids. Germline V lookup: CDR1 MNHEY, CDR2 SVGAGI. Here the CDR3 DNA reads TGTGTCAGCAGTACCGCGTACAACGAGCAGTTCTTC. Its translation: CVSSTAYNEQFF.